A single sample is the source of the 5 T cell receptor beta chains below, sequenced in a study of post-analysis software for immune sequencing data. The study, taken as a whole, reports: Patients had higher frequencies than controls of a handful of TRBV segments, including TRBV5-6, TRBV5-1 and TRBV20-1.

Their recognized antigens are unknown. Carried by the TCR beta cDNA libraries were unique molecular identifiers. A single record per CDR3 protein comes from TCRdb applying MiXCR to the PCR reads. The sample consists of 380,000 or so distinct CDR3 sequences, approximately 38% of them appearing once. Input material: blood. Source of these receptors: a girl under 18 with multiple sclerosis.

The CDR3 protein is CASADIFPMNTEAFF. The CDR3 DNA follows: TGTGCCAGCGCAGATATTTTCCCTATGAACACTGAAGCTTTCTTT. This chain links TRBV12-3 or TRBV12-4 with TRBJ1-1; no clear D gene. V was shortened by 8 bases and J by 0 bases, with 16 bases between the two germline ends. The CDR3 has 15 residues.

This clonotype has just a few counts. The DNA for the CDR3 is TGTGCCAGCAGTTTAGGGGGACTAGCGGGGTCCTACAATGAGCAGTTCTTC. Its translation: CASSLGGLAGSYNEQFF. The chain uses TRBV12-3 or TRBV12-4 and TRBJ2-1; the match to TRBD2 covers 13 bases. The trim removed 1 base at V and 1 base at J, leaving 1 base unmatched. This CDR3 contains 17 residues.

Only a few counts were recorded for this clonotype. This sequence joins TRBV5-6 and TRBJ2-1; 10 bases match TRBD2. Germline lookup yields CDR1 SGHDT and CDR2 YYEEEE. This CDR3 is built from 16 residues. Trimming at V came to 0 bases and at J to 2 bases, leaving 2 bases not matched to a gene. CDR3 DNA: TGTGCCAGCAGCTTGGGACTAGCGGGCGCCTACAATGAGCAGTTCTTC. Its translation is CASSLGLAGAYNEQFF.

Only a few counts were recorded for this clonotype. This chain connects TRBV20-1 to TRBJ2-3, with 10 bases lining up with TRBD2. CDR1 is DFQATT, CDR2 SNEGSKA, per germline (reference sequence). V dropped 0 bases and J dropped 9; count of bases not matched to a gene: 6. The CDR3 totals 14 residues. The CDR3 protein is CSARDRTSGPTQYF. The CDR3 DNA follows: TGCAGTGCTAGAGATAGGACTAGCGGACCCACGCAGTATTTT.

This clonotype was counted a few times. CDR3 residues: CASSLERGETQYF. CDR3 DNA: TGTGCCAGCAGCTTAGAGCGGGGGGAGACCCAGTACTTC. The rearrangement joins TRBV7-3 to TRBJ2-5, with 8 nucleotides matching TRBD2. The germline V gene has CDR1 SGHTA and CDR2 FQGTGA. J was trimmed by 5 bases and V by 2 bases; bases with no gene match: 1. The CDR3 length is 13 residues.